The 19 T cell receptor beta chains reported below all come from one sample, sequenced in a study of blood T cell repertoires in COVID-19. The method was immunoSEQ multiplex PCR; TCRdb's version includes in-frame clones alone and lacks a portion of them. The sample yields about 46,000 clones, 85% to 90% seen once. Sequencing input: PBMCs or T cells enriched from blood (not recorded which). All receptors come from a woman in her forties or fifties who had recovered from COVID-19.

The gene calls are TRBV14 and TRBJ1-1; weak D call: TRBD1 (6 bases). CDR1 is SGHDN and CDR2 is FVKESK in the germline V gene. V was pared by 4 bases and J by 6 bases, with 12 bases between. This CDR3 comprises 13 residues. The CDR3 loop is CASSLAQGSEAFF. The DNA of the CDR3 is TGTGCCAGCAGCCTTGCACAGGGTTCTGAAGCTTTCTTT. Variable domain in full (rest from reference TRBV14 and TRBJ1-1): EAGVTQFPSHSVIEKGQTVTLRCDPISGHDNLYWYRRVMGKEIKFLLHFVKESKQDESGMPNNRFLAERTGGTYSTLKVQPAELEDSGVYFCASSLAQGSEAFFGQGTRLTVV.

By share, this clone counts as medium-sized. This rearrangement joins TRBV9 to TRBJ2-1; 7 bases fit TRBD2. CDR1 is SGDLS, CDR2 YYNGEE, per germline. CDR3 length equals 17 residues. V dropped 0 bases and J dropped 0; count of bases not matched to a gene: 6. The CDR3, as DNA: TGTGCCAGCAGCGTAGGAGTGGGGGGGAGCTCCTACAATGAGCAGTTCTTC. Translating it yields CASSVGVGGSSYNEQFF.

The chain is built from TRBV28 and TRBJ1-6; 7 positions match TRBD1. Germline values: CDR1 MDHEN, CDR2 SYDVKM. V gave up 1 base and J gave up 10 bases; unmatched junction bases: 4. This CDR3 has 14 amino acids. The CDR3 DNA reads TGTGCCAGCAGTTTATTGACAGGGAACTCACCCCTCCACTTT. This translates into CASSLLTGNSPLHF.

The chain has TRBV19 and TRBJ2-2; possibly TRBD2 for D (5 bases). Trimming stripped 2 bases from V and 6 bases from J, with 10 bases between. CDR1 LNHDA and CDR2 SQIVND come from the germline V gene (reference sequence). This CDR3 is 14 amino acids long. CDR3 sequence: CASSIRGSSGELFF. CDR3 DNA: TGTGCCAGTAGTATACGAGGGAGTTCCGGGGAGCTGTTTTTT.

In nucleotides, the CDR3 is TGTGCCAGCTCACCACTGGACAGCGTTGCCGGTCAGCCCCAGCATTTT. It is translated as CASSPLDSVAGQPQHF. The rearrangement joins TRBV18 to TRBJ1-5, with D maybe TRBD1 (6 bases). V lost 1 base and J 6 bases, leaving 16 bases between the germline ends. This CDR3 has 16 amino acids. Germline CDR1 and CDR2: KGHSH and LQKENI.

Here the CDR3 reads CASSAIQGARGEQYF. CDR3 coding DNA: TGTGCCAGCAGCGCTATACAGGGGGCGCGGGGCGAGCAGTACTTC. The chain recombines TRBV7-2 with TRBJ2-7; 9 bases fit TRBD1. V gave up 5 bases and J gave up 6 bases; unmatched junction bases: 11. The CDR3 totals 15 residues. Per germline, CDR1 SGHTA and CDR2 FQGNSA.

The chain recombines TRBV10-3 with TRBJ2-7; 7 nucleotides align to TRBD2. This CDR3 has 17 amino acids. V shed 0 bases, J shed 3 bases, and the junction held 11 bases outside the gene matches. Germline CDR1 is ENHRY and CDR2 is SYGVKD. CDR3 loop: CAISESPPGTTYYEQYF. CDR3 DNA sequence: TGTGCCATCAGTGAGTCCCCCCCCGGGACTACCTACTACGAGCAGTACTTC.

This chain uses TRBV5-1 with TRBJ2-1; TRBD1 aligns across 7 bases. CDR1 and CDR2 (germline): SGHRS, YFSETQ. Trimming at V came to 1 base and at J to 6 bases, leaving 7 bases not matched to a gene. The CDR3 length is 15 residues. The CDR3 nucleotides are TGCGCCAGCAGCTTGACCGGGACAGCCGTCAATGAGCAGTTCTTC. Its protein is CASSLTGTAVNEQFF.

The chain couples TRBV28 to TRBJ1-5; D perhaps matches TRBD1 (6 bases). The CDR3 is made up of 14 amino acids. Looked up from germline, CDR1 is MDHEN and CDR2 is SYDVKM. This CDR3 reads CVSGGSLNGQPQHF. CDR3 DNA sequence: TGTGTGTCGGGGGGCAGTTTAAATGGTCAGCCCCAGCATTTT.

The J gene is TRBJ2-2, the V gene TRBV18, with 13 bases matching TRBD2. V was pared by 2 bases and J by 6 bases, with 3 bases of the junction left unmatched. The CDR3 has 16 residues. Looked up from germline, CDR1 is KGHSH and CDR2 is LQKENI. CDR3 loop: CASSPGTSGIAGELFF. CDR3 DNA: TGTGCCAGCTCACCAGGGACTAGCGGGATCGCCGGGGAGCTGTTTTTT.

This chain connects TRBV18 to TRBJ2-1; 13 bases are a match to TRBD2. Germline V lookup: CDR1 KGHSH, CDR2 LQKENI. Trimming removed 0 bases from V and 9 bases from J; junction bases left unmatched: 5. There are 16 residues in the CDR3. DNA for the CDR3: TGTGCCAGCTCACCACCGAGACTAGCGGGAGGAATTGAGCAGTTCTTC. Translated, it gives CASSPPRLAGGIEQFF. Filled out from reference TRBV18 and TRBJ2-1, the complete variable domain reads NAGVMQNPRHLVRRRGQEARLRCSPMKGHSHVYWYRQLPEEGLKFMVYLQKENIIDESGMPKERFSAEFPKEGPSILRIQQVVRGDSAAYFCASSPPRLAGGIEQFFGPGTRLTVL.

This clone was seen only once. The chain combines TRBV21-1 with TRBJ2-7; TRBD2, the table's D call, was not compared with the DNA. TRBV21-1 is a pseudogene locus. The CDR3 length is 19 residues. For the CDR3, the DNA is TGTGCCAGCAGCCCAGTAATACTACCACTAGCGGGAGTTCCCTACGAGCAGTACTTC. It codes for CASSPVILPLAGVPYEQYF.

The rearrangement uses TRBV5-5 and TRBJ2-5, with TRBD1 as a possible D gene (6 bases). There are 16 residues in the CDR3. Per the germline V gene, CDR1 is SGHKS and CDR2 is YYEKEE (reference sequence). V dropped 4 bases and J dropped 1 base, with 17 bases sitting between them. The CDR3 coding sequence is TGTGCCAGCAGCGCTACTTGGACAGCGATCCAAGAGACCCAGTACTTC. Protein: CASSATWTAIQETQYF.

The chain recombines TRBV5-4 with TRBJ1-1, with a possible D match to TRBD1 (5 bases). The CDR3 consists of 15 residues. V was shortened by 0 bases and J by 6 bases, with 15 bases between the two germline ends. CDR1 is SGHNT and CDR2 is YYREEE in the germline V gene (reference sequence). The CDR3 loop is CASSLAAQRGAEAFF. In DNA form, the CDR3 reads TGTGCCAGCAGCTTGGCCGCACAGCGGGGGGCTGAAGCTTTCTTT.

In this sample, this clone turned up a few times. This chain links TRBV24-1 with TRBJ2-7; D might be TRBD1 (5 bases). The V and J ends lost 5 bases and 2 bases respectively, with 12 bases between them. CDR1 and CDR2 from the germline V gene are KGHDR and SFDVKD. CDR3 length equals 14 residues. The CDR3 bases are TGTGCCACCAGTGCAGGACATATCCCCTACGAGCAGTACTTC. It encodes CATSAGHIPYEQYF.

The chain links TRBV6-5 to TRBJ2-6; tentatively, D is TRBD2 (6 bases). Trimming stripped 8 bases from V and 1 base from J, with 12 bases between. The CDR3 is made up of 15 amino acids. The germline gives CDR1 MNHEY, CDR2 SVGAGI. The CDR3 is CASCLEGSGANVLTF. CDR3 coding DNA: TGTGCCAGCTGTCTGGAGGGGTCTGGGGCCAACGTCCTGACTTTC.

This chain uses TRBV7-9 with TRBJ2-3; TRBD2 agrees at 9 bases. CDR3 size: 16 residues. Per the germline V gene, CDR1 is SEHNR and CDR2 is FQNEAQ (reference sequence). J lost 0 bases, V lost 3 bases, and 4 bases had no gene match. CDR3: CASSFLAGTSTDTQYF. As DNA, the CDR3 is TGTGCCAGCAGCTTTCTAGCGGGGACTAGCACAGATACGCAGTATTTT.

The rearrangement joins TRBV11-2 to TRBJ2-7; 7 nucleotides match TRBD1. J was trimmed by 5 bases and V by 5 bases; bases with no gene match: 3. Germline V gene lookup returns CDR1 SGHAT and CDR2 FQNNGV. The CDR3 spans 12 residues. The CDR3 sequence: CASSRDRDEQYF. Here the CDR3 DNA reads TGTGCCAGCAGCCGCGACAGGGACGAGCAGTACTTC.

A few counts support this clone. The rearrangement joins TRBV11-2 to TRBJ1-1; 8 bases agree with TRBD1. This CDR3 is 15 amino acids long. Trimming at V came to 7 bases and at J to 2 bases, leaving 9 bases not matched to a gene. Looked up from germline, CDR1 is SGHAT and CDR2 is FQNNGV. The CDR3 spells CASNKDRARNTEAFF. CDR3 sequence (DNA): TGTGCCAGCAACAAGGACAGGGCAAGAAACACTGAAGCTTTCTTT.